The 22 T cell receptor beta chains below all came from one sample that was sequenced in a study of blood T cell repertoires in COVID-19. Here immunoSEQ multiplex PCR was the method, and the copy in TCRdb shows in-frame clones only, minus some. The profile shows 140,000 to 150,000 clones, 75% to 90% of them singletons. Sequenced material: peripheral blood. These receptors were collected from a man aged 60-69 years with active or convalescent COVID-19.

The CDR3 nucleotides are TGTGCCAGCACCCAGGACTCCTACGAGCAGTACTTC. Amino acid sequence: CASTQDSYEQYF. The chain joins TRBV2 to TRBJ2-7; D is uncertain. This CDR3 has 12 residues. V lost 7 bases and J lost 0, with 7 bases in between. CDR1 is SNHLY and CDR2 is FYNNEI in the germline V gene.

This chain connects TRBV7-9 to TRBJ2-7; 7 positions agree with TRBD2. CDR1 and CDR2 from the germline V gene are SEHNR and FQNEAQ (reference sequence). The junction had 4 bases not matched to a gene; V was cut back by 2 bases and J by 0 bases. The CDR3 loop spans 15 amino acids. The CDR3 reads CASSLSRDYSYEQYF. DNA for the CDR3: TGTGCCAGCAGCTTATCCCGGGACTACTCCTACGAGCAGTACTTC.

The chain couples TRBV24-1 to TRBJ1-2; 8 positions agree with TRBD1. This CDR3 spans 15 amino acids. With 3 bases clipped from V and 5 bases from J, the junction kept 7 bases outside the gene matches. The germline V gene has CDR1 KGHDR and CDR2 SFDVKD. The CDR3 loop is CATSDPGQGGYGYTF. CDR3 sequence (DNA): TGTGCCACCAGTGATCCCGGACAGGGAGGGTATGGCTACACCTTC.

CDR3: CASSQRLSGTNTGELFF. In DNA, the CDR3 is TGTGCCAGCAGCCAAAGACTAAGCGGGACGAACACCGGGGAGCTGTTTTTT. The chain combines TRBV4-2 with TRBJ2-2; TRBD2 matches at 7 bases. Germline V gene data show CDR1 as LGHNA and CDR2 as YNFKEQ. Unmatched junction bases numbered 6, after V lost 2 bases and J lost 0 bases. The CDR3 is 17 amino acids.

This chain connects TRBV28 to TRBJ1-6; TRBD1 aligns across 10 bases. The CDR3 length is 16 residues. CDR1 is MDHEN, CDR2 SYDVKM, per germline. Trimming took 1 base from V and 11 from J; bases not matched to a gene: 8. The CDR3 nucleotides read TGTGCCAGCAGTTTATTGGGGACAGGGGCCTCGACACCCCTCCACTTT. Translated, it gives CASSLLGTGASTPLHF.

The V and J genes are TRBV18 and TRBJ2-3; D is ambiguous. The CDR3 contains 13 residues. Per germline, CDR1 KGHSH and CDR2 LQKENI. Trimming took 4 bases from V and 5 from J, leaving 10 bases between them. CDR3 in amino acids: CASSRETGDTQYF. The CDR3 nucleotides are TGTGCCAGCTCACGAGAGACTGGAGATACGCAGTATTTT.

V gene TRBV7-3 combines with J gene TRBJ2-3, with TRBD2 matching 10 bases. This CDR3 is built from 15 residues. From germline, CDR1 is SGHTA and CDR2 FQGTGA. V gave up 2 bases and J gave up 3 bases; unmatched junction bases: 2. In nucleotides, the CDR3 is TGTGCCAGCAGCTTACTAGCGGGAGTTACAGATACGCAGTATTTT. This sequence encodes CASSLLAGVTDTQYF.

This chain uses TRBV19 with TRBJ1-2, with D uncertain. This CDR3 is built from 16 residues. From germline, CDR1 is LNHDA and CDR2 SQIVND (reference sequence). V gave up 0 bases and J gave up 1 base, with 12 bases separating them. Here the CDR3 reads CASSIDAGRLNYGYTF. CDR3 sequence (DNA): TGTGCCAGTAGTATAGATGCAGGCCGTCTTAACTATGGCTACACCTTC.

The chain couples TRBV19 to TRBJ2-7, with D possibly matching TRBD2 (7 bases). CDR3 length: 17 amino acids. Trimming pared 9 bases from V and 1 base from J, leaving 25 bases between. Germline CDR1 is LNHDA and CDR2 is SQIVND (reference sequence). The CDR3 DNA reads as TGTGCCAGCACCAGGGGCGAGGCTAGCGGCCAGTCCTACGAGCAGTACTTC. Residues: CASTRGEASGQSYEQYF.

The chain couples TRBV27 to TRBJ2-5; TRBD1 aligns across 8 bases. Germline CDR1 reads MNHEY; CDR2 reads SMNVEV (reference sequence). This CDR3 has 15 residues. With 4 bases clipped from V and 4 bases from J, the junction kept 8 bases outside the gene matches. The CDR3 bases are TGTGCCAGCAGTTGGCGGACAGGGAATCGAGAGACCCAGTACTTC. Encoded protein: CASSWRTGNRETQYF.

The CDR3 is CSLAGRTTDTQYF. In DNA, the CDR3 is TGCAGCCTAGCGGGACGGACTACAGATACGCAGTATTTT. The rearrangement uses TRBV29-1 and TRBJ2-3; 9 positions match TRBD2. The CDR3 spans 13 residues. Germline CDR1 SQVTM, CDR2 ANQGSEA. Trimming at V came to 8 bases and at J to 3 bases, leaving 6 bases not matched to a gene.

The chain couples TRBV29-1 to TRBJ1-2; the match to TRBD1 covers 9 bases. Germline CDR1 reads SQVTM; CDR2 reads ANQGSEA. Unmatched junction bases numbered 8, after V lost 7 bases and J lost 8 bases. The CDR3 has 12 residues. CDR3 DNA: TGCAGCGCCCAGGACAGGGGTGAAGGCTACACCTTC. This translates into CSAQDRGEGYTF.

The rearrangement uses TRBV13 and TRBJ2-3, with D possibly TRBD2 on 6 matching bases. The V gene's germline CDR1 is PRHDT and CDR2 FYEKMQ (reference sequence). The CDR3 extends over 14 amino acids. V lost 8 bases to trimming and J lost 0 bases, with 12 bases between them. CDR3 coding DNA: TGTGCCAGCGGGTGGGCGGGGAGCACAGATACGCAGTATTTT. Its translation: CASGWAGSTDTQYF.

CDR3 sequence (DNA): TGCGCCAGCAGCCAAGTTCCAGCGGCCTCCTACGAGCAGTACTTC. Amino acid sequence: CASSQVPAASYEQYF. The chain is built from TRBV4-1 and TRBJ2-7, with D possibly matching TRBD2 (5 bases). The CDR3 covers 15 residues. The germline V and J ends were trimmed by 1 base and 0 bases, with 10 bases remaining between them. CDR1 is MGHRA and CDR2 is YSYEKL in the germline V gene.

The chain couples TRBV5-5 to TRBJ1-4; possible D gene TRBD1, 5 bases. The CDR3 totals 14 residues. Trimming stripped 6 bases from V and 1 base from J, with 10 bases between. The germline V gene has CDR1 SGHKS and CDR2 YYEKEE (reference sequence). The CDR3 spells CASNWGGTNEKLFF. The CDR3 nucleotides read TGTGCCAGCAATTGGGGGGGAACTAATGAAAAACTGTTTTTT.

The chain recombines TRBV24-1 with TRBJ2-1; 10 positions match TRBD2. Germline CDR1 reads KGHDR; CDR2 reads SFDVKD. J gave up 6 bases and V 4 bases, and 11 bases lay outside the gene matches. This CDR3 spans 17 amino acids. The CDR3 protein is CATSDPAGSSGGNEQFF. As DNA, the CDR3 is TGTGCCACCAGTGACCCCGCCGGATCTAGCGGGGGCAATGAGCAGTTCTTC.

The rearrangement joins TRBV3-1 (or the pseudogene TRBV3-2) to TRBJ2-7, with TRBD1 matching 7 bases. Losses at the gene ends were 5 bases for V and 1 base for J; bases not matched to a gene: 8. Germline values: CDR1 LGHDT, CDR2 YNNKEL (reference sequence). The CDR3 is 15 residues long. CDR3 DNA: TGTGCCAGCAGCGGAGAAAACAGGGGTTCCTACGAGCAGTACTTC. Its translation: CASSGENRGSYEQYF.

This clone was picked up one time. This chain joins TRBV14 and TRBJ2-4, with D possibly TRBD2 on 5 matching bases. There are 16 residues in the CDR3. Trimming took 3 bases from V and 0 from J, leaving 12 bases between them. Germline CDR1 reads SGHDN; CDR2 reads FVKESK. In nucleotides, the CDR3 is TGTGCCAGCAGCCAGGGGAGACACTTAGCCAAAAACATTCAGTACTTC. Translated: CASSQGRHLAKNIQYF. Supplemented by reference TRBV14 and TRBJ2-4, the full variable domain reads EAGVTQFPSHSVIEKGQTVTLRCDPISGHDNLYWYRRVMGKEIKFLLHFVKESKQDESGMPNNRFLAERTGGTYSTLKVQPAELEDSGVYFCASSQGRHLAKNIQYFGAGTRLSVL.

This clone occurred a few times. V usage is TRBV24-1 and J usage is TRBJ1-5; D is unresolved. The CDR3 sequence is 12 residues long. V gave up 4 bases and J gave up 5 bases, with 5 bases separating them. Germline assignment: CDR1 KGHDR and CDR2 SFDVKD. The CDR3 reads CATSDSDQPQHF. In DNA, the CDR3 is TGTGCCACCAGTGACTCCGATCAGCCCCAGCATTTT.

J is TRBJ2-1 and V is TRBV25-1; D is uncertain. The V gene's germline CDR1 is MGHDK and CDR2 SYGVNS. There are 13 residues in the CDR3. Between the trimmed V and J ends, which lost 3 bases and 5 bases, there was a span of 8 bases. CDR3 protein: CASSDRVNNEQFF. The CDR3 DNA sequence: TGTGCCAGCAGTGACCGGGTTAACAATGAGCAGTTCTTC.

The chain joins TRBV3-1 (or the pseudogene TRBV3-2) to TRBJ2-3; D is unresolved. V gave up 2 bases and J gave up 6 bases, with 9 bases separating them. Germline lookup yields CDR1 LGHDT and CDR2 YNNKEL (reference sequence). The CDR3 loop spans 13 amino acids. The CDR3 spells CASSQSPGDTQYF. In DNA form, the CDR3 reads TGTGCCAGCAGCCAAAGTCCCGGGGATACGCAGTATTTT.

The chain joins TRBV6-2 or TRBV6-3 to TRBJ1-1, with unresolved D. This CDR3 is built from 13 residues. The germline V gene has CDR1 MNHEY and CDR2 SVGEGT. V lost 5 bases to trimming and J lost 1 base, with 8 bases between them. In nucleotides, the CDR3 is TGTGCCAGCAGTGCCGGTGAGAACACTGAAGCTTTCTTT. This sequence encodes CASSAGENTEAFF.